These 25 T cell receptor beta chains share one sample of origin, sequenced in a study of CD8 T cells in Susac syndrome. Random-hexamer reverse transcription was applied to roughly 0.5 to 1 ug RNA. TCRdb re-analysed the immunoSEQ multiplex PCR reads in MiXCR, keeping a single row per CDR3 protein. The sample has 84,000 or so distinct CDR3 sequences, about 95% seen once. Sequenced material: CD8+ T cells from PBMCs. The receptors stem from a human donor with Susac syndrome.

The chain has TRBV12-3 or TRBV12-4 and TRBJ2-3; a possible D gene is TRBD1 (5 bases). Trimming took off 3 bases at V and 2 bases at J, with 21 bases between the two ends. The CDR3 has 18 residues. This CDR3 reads CASSFSDGSAGYTDTQYF. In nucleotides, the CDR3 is TGTGCCAGCAGTTTTTCAGATGGGTCGGCAGGGTACACAGATACGCAGTATTTT.

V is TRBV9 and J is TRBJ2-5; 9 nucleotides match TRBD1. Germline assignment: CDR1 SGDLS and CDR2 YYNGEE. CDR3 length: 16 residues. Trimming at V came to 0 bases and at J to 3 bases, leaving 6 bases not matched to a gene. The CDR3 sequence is CASSVVGTGFEETQYF. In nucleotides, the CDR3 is TGTGCCAGCAGCGTAGTAGGGACAGGGTTTGAAGAGACCCAGTACTTC.

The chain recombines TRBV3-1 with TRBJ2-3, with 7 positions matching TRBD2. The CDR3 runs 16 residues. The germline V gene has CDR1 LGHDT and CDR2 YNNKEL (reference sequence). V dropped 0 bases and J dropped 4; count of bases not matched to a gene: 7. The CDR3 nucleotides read TGTGCCAGCAGCCAAGATCCGGCGGGAGTGGCAGATACGCAGTATTTT. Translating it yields CASSQDPAGVADTQYF.

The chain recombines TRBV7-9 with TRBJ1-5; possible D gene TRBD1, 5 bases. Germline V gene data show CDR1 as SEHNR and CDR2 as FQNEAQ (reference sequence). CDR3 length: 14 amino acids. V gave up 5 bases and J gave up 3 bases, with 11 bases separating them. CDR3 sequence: CASSLTGVNQPQHF. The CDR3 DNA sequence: TGTGCCAGCAGCCTAACGGGGGTCAATCAGCCCCAGCATTTT.

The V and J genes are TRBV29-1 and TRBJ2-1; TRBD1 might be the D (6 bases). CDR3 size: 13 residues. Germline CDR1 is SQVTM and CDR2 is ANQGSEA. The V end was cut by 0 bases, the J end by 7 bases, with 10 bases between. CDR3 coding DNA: TGCAGCGTTGAAGATAACAGGGTGAATGAGCAGTTCTTC. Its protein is CSVEDNRVNEQFF.

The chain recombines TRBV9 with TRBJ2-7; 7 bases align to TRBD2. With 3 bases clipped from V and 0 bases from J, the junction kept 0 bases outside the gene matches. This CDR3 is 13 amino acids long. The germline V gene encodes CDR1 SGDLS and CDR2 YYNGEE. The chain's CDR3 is CASSAGGSYEQYF. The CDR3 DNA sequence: TGTGCCAGCAGCGCGGGGGGCTCCTACGAGCAGTACTTC.

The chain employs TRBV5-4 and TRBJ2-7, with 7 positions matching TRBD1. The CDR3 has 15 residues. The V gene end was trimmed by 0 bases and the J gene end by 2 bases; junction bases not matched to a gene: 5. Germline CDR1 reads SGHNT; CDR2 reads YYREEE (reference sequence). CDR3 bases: TGTGCCAGCAGCTTGGGGGACGGACAGGCCTACGAGCAGTACTTC. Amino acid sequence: CASSLGDGQAYEQYF.

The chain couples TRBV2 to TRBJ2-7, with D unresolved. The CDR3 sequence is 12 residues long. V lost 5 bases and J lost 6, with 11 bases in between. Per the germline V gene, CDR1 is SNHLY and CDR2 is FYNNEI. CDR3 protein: CASSYTPLEQYF. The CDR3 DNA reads TGTGCCAGCAGTTATACCCCCCTCGAGCAGTACTTC.

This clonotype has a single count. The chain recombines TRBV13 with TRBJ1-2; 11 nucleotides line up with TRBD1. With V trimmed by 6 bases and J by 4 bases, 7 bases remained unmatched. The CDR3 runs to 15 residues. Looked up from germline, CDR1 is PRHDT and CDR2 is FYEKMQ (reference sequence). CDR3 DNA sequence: TGTGCCAGCAGTTCAACCGGGACAGGGGGCTATGGCTACACCTTC. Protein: CASSSTGTGGYGYTF.

Written as DNA, the CDR3 is TGTGCCTGGAGCCTCCCGACAGCCGATGACTACACCTTC. Translating gives CAWSLPTADDYTF. The genes are TRBV30 and TRBJ1-2; the D gene is possibly TRBD1 (5 bases). CDR3 length: 13 residues. CDR1 GTSNPN and CDR2 SVGIG come from the germline V gene (reference sequence). V was cut by 3 bases and J by 10 bases, with 18 bases left in between. The full variable domain, rest sourced from reference TRBV30 and TRBJ1-2, is SQTIHQWPATLVQPVGSPLSLECTVEGTSNPNLYWYRQAAGRGLQLLFYSVGIGQISSEVPQNLSASRPQDRQFILSSKKLLLSDSGFYLCAWSLPTADDYTFGSGTRLTVV.

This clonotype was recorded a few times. The CDR3 region has the DNA TGTGCCAGCTCACCAATGAACACTGAAGCTTTCTTT. Translation: CASSPMNTEAFF. The J gene is TRBJ1-1, the V gene TRBV18, with D unresolved. The CDR3 is 12 residues long. The V gene lost 2 bases and the J gene lost 0 bases, with 1 base spanning the gap. Germline CDR1 is KGHSH and CDR2 is LQKENI.

The CDR3 loop reads CASSLFMDTGELFF. CDR3 coding DNA: TGTGCCAGCAGCTTATTCATGGACACCGGGGAGCTGTTTTTT. J is TRBJ2-2 and V is TRBV7-9; D gene unclear. CDR1 SEHNR and CDR2 FQNEAQ come from the germline V gene (reference sequence). The germline V and J ends were trimmed by 2 bases and 3 bases, with 7 bases remaining between them. The CDR3 is 14 amino acids.

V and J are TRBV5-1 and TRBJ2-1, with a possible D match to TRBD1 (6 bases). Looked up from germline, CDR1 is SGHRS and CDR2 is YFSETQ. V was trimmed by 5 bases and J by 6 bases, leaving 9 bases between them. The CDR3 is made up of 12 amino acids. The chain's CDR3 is CASRLGGNEQFF. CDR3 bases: TGCGCCAGCAGGTTAGGGGGCAATGAGCAGTTCTTC.

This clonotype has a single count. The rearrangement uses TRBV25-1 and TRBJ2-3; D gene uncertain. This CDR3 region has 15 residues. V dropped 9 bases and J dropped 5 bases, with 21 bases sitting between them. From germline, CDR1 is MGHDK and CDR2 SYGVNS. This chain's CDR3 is CASIDSGSLLDTQYF. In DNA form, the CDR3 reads TGTGCCAGTATTGATTCCGGGTCCCTTTTAGATACGCAGTATTTT.

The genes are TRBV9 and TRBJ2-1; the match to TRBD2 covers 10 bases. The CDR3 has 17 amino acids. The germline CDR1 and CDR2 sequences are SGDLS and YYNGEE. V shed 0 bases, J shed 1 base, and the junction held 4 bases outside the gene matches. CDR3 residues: CASSVGLAGISYNEQFF. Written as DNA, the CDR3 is TGTGCCAGCAGCGTAGGACTAGCGGGTATATCCTACAATGAGCAGTTCTTC.

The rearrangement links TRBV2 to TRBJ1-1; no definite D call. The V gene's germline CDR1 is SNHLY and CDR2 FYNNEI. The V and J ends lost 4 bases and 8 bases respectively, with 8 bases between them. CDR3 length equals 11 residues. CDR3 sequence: CASSGSPEAFF. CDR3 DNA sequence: TGTGCCAGCAGTGGGTCCCCCGAAGCTTTCTTT.

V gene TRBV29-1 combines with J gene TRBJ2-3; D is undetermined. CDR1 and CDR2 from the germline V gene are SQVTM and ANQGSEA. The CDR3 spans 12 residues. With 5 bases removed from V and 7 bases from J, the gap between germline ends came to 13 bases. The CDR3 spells CSVSGVENTQYF. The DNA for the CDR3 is TGCAGCGTTTCGGGTGTTGAGAATACGCAGTATTTT.

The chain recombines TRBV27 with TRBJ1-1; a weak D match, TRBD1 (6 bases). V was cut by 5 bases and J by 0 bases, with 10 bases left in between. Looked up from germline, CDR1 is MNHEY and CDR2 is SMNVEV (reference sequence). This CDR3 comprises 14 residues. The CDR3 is CASSRQDMNTEAFF. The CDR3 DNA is TGTGCCAGCAGTCGACAGGACATGAACACTGAAGCTTTCTTT.

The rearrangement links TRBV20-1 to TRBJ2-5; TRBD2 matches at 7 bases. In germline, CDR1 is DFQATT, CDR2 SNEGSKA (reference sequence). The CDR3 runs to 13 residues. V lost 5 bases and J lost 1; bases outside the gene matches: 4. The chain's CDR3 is CSALGTIQETQYF. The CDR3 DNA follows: TGCAGTGCTCTCGGGACTATCCAAGAGACCCAGTACTTC.

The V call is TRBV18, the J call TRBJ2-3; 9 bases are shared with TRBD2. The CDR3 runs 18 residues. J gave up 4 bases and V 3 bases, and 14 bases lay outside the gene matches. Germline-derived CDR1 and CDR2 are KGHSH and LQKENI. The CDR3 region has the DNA TGTGCCAGCTCACCGACTACTAGTCGGGCGGGAGGGTCAGATACGCAGTATTTT. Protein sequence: CASSPTTSRAGGSDTQYF.

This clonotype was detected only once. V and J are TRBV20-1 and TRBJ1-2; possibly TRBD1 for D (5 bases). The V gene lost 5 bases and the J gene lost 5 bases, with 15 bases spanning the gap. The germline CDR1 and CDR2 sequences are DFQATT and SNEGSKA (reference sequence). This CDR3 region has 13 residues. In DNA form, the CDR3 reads TGCAGTGCTCCGGGACCCTATGAGTATGGCTACACCTTC. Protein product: CSAPGPYEYGYTF.

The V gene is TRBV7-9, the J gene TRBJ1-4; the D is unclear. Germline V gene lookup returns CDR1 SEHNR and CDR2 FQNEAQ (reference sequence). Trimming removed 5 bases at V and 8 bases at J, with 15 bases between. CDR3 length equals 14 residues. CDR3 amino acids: CASSGIPRAEKLFF. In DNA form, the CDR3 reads TGTGCCAGCAGCGGAATCCCGAGGGCAGAAAAACTGTTTTTT.

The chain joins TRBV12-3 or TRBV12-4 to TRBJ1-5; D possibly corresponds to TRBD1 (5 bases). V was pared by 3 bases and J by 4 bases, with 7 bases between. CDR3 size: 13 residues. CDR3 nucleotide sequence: TGTGCCAGCAGTTTCCAGGGAAATCAGCCCCAGCATTTT. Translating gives CASSFQGNQPQHF.

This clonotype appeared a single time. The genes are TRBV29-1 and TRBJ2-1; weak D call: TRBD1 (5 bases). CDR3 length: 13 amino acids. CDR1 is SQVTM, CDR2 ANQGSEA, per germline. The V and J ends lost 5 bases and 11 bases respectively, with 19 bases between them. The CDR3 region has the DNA TGCAGCGTTATGGGGCAGGGCTTCGGTCAGCAGTTCTTC. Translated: CSVMGQGFGQQFF.

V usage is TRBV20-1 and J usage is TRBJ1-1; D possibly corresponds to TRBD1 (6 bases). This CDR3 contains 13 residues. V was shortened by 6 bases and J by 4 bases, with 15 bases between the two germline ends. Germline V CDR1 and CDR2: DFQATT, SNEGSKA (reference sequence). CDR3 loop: CSAPLVGGTEAFF. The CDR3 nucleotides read TGCAGTGCCCCCTTAGTAGGGGGCACTGAAGCTTTCTTT.